This T cell receptor beta chain emerged from a study of OX40 agonist ivuxolimab in advanced cancers. Overall study results and limits: Relative to CD4+, CD8+ T cells held more expanded clones on average. Blood T cells, both CD4+ and CD8+, expanded clonally by week 6 at 0.1 to 3.0 mg/kg.

Trimming pared 2 bases from V and 2 bases from J, leaving 11 bases between. Per the germline V gene, CDR1 is GTSNPN and CDR2 is SVGIG (reference sequence). The CDR3 extends over 14 amino acids. Sequencing was performed with immunoSEQ multiplex PCR; in TCRdb, only in-frame clones are kept and a portion is missing. The top ten clones hold around 6.9% of a sample with 45,000 to 60,000 clones, about 90% of them seen once. On this clone: Antigen specificity is unknown.

The sample in question was CD4+ or CD8+ T cells sorted from blood, obtained in a trial of the OX40 agonist ivuxolimab. The chain employs TRBV30 and TRBJ2-3; D is possibly TRBD2 (5 bases). This sequence was found in an adult with an advanced solid tumor such as melanoma, head and neck, liver or kidney cancer. The CDR3 region is CAWSLSDITDTQYF. The CDR3 nucleotides read TGTGCCTGGAGTCTTAGCGACATCACAGATACGCAGTATTTT.